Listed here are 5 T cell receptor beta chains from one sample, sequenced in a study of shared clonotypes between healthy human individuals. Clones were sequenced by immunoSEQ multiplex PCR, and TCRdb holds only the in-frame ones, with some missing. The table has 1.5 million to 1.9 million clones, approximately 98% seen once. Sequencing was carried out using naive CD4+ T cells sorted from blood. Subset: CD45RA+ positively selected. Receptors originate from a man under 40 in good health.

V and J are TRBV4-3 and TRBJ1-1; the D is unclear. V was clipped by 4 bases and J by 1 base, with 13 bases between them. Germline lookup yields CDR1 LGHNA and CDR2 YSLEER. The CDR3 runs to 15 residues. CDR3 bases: TGCGCCAGCAGCCTCATAGGGATCGAGAACACTGAAGCTTTCTTT. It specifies CASSLIGIENTEAFF.

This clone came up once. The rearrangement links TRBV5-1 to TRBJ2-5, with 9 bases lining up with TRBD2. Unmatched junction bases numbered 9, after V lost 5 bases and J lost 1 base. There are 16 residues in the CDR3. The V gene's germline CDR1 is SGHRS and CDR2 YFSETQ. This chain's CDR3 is CASSEMASGTQETQYF. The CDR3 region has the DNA TGCGCCAGCAGTGAGATGGCTAGCGGGACCCAAGAGACCCAGTACTTC.

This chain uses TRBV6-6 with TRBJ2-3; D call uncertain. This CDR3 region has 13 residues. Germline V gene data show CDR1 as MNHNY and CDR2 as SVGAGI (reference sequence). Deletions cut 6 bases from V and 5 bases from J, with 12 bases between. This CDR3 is CASSDPLQDTQYF. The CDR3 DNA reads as TGTGCCAGCAGCGACCCGTTGCAAGATACGCAGTATTTT.

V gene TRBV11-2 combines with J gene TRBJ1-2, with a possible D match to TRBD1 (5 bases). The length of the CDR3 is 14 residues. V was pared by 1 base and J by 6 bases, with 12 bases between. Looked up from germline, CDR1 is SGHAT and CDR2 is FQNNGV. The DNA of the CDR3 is TGTGCCAGCAGCTTAGGCGTCAGGGACCATGGCTACACCTTC. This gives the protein CASSLGVRDHGYTF.

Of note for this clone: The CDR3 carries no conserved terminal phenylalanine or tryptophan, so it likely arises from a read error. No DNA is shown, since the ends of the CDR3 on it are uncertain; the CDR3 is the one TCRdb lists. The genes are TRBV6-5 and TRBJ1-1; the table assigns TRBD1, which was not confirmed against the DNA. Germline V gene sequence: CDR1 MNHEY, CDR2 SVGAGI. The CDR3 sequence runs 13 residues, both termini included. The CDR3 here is CASSYSPGTPQTV.